This TCR beta chain comes out of a study of cytomegalovirus exposure and HLA in healthy donors. Study-level information: Drawn from HLA-typed donors, tens of millions of unique TCRs were held in an early data release.

Germline V CDR1 and CDR2: MNHEY, SVGAGI. This CDR3 is 13 amino acids long. With 5 bases removed from V and 7 bases from J, the gap between germline ends came to 12 bases. Researchers ran the PCR with 60 Vbeta and 13 Jbeta primers. Profiled with immunoSEQ multiplex PCR; TCRdb holds only in-frame clones, not every one. The sample shows roughly 180,000 clones, 70% to 90% of them seen only once. This TCR came from a man between 18 and 35 years old in good health and CMV-seropositive. Specimen: PBMCs. The rearrangement uses TRBV6-5 and TRBJ1-5, with D possibly being TRBD1 (6 bases). The CDR3 loop is CASSDTQGQPQHF. DNA of the CDR3: TGTGCCAGCAGTGATACCCAGGGGCAGCCCCAGCATTTT.